Below are 27 T cell receptor beta chains sequenced from a single sample in a study of shared clonotypes between healthy human individuals. Assay: immunoSEQ multiplex PCR; the TCRdb copy retains only in-frame clones and omits some. The table records under 200,000 clones, around 93% of them present only once. Material for sequencing was naive CD4+ T cells sorted from blood. Sample subset: CD45RA+ positively selected. These receptors were taken from a woman aged 30 to 39 in good health.

The chain uses TRBV6-5 and TRBJ2-3; tentative D call: TRBD2 (6 bases). Germline loops: CDR1 MNHEY, CDR2 SVGAGI. The CDR3 is made up of 13 amino acids. V lost 6 bases and J 0 bases, leaving 7 bases between the germline ends. The CDR3 bases are TGTGCCAGCAGGGGGACTAGCACAGATACGCAGTATTTT. The encoded protein is CASRGTSTDTQYF.

The rearrangement joins TRBV18 to TRBJ2-5; 8 bases line up with TRBD2. The DNA end is a closer match to TRBJ2-7, so the J assignment may be wrong. This CDR3 comprises 19 residues. Per the germline V gene, CDR1 is KGHSH and CDR2 is LQKENI. The chain's CDR3 is CASSPPVASGFRRSYEQYF. DNA of the CDR3: TGTGCCAGCTCACCACCCGTGGCTAGCGGGTTCCGGCGTTCCTACGAGCAGTACTTC.

The chain is built from TRBV7-2 and TRBJ2-5; D is unresolved. The V gene lost 5 bases and the J gene lost 0 bases, with 13 bases spanning the gap. The CDR3 spans 15 residues. In germline, CDR1 is SGHTA, CDR2 FQGNSA. The CDR3 DNA reads TGTGCCAGCAGCCCAAATCTCGAGTACCAAGAGACCCAGTACTTC. Its protein is CASSPNLEYQETQYF.

The V gene is TRBV6-4, the J gene TRBJ2-3; tentative D call: TRBD2 (5 bases). The germline V gene encodes CDR1 MRHNA and CDR2 SNTAGT. The CDR3 loop spans 14 amino acids. Trimming shortened V by 3 bases and J by 4 bases, and 11 bases separated the two germline ends. The CDR3 DNA follows: TGTGCCAGCAGTGAAGTGGGAGTCCCAGATACGCAGTATTTT. It is translated as CASSEVGVPDTQYF.

This chain connects TRBV5-4 to TRBJ2-6, with D possibly called TRBD1 or TRBD2 (6 bases each). The V and J ends lost 2 bases and 0 bases respectively, with 12 bases between them. CDR1 SGHNT and CDR2 YYREEE come from the germline V gene (reference sequence). The CDR3 runs to 17 residues. CDR3 amino acids: CASSFHRDSSGANVLTF. DNA of the CDR3: TGTGCCAGCAGCTTTCACAGGGACTCCTCTGGGGCCAACGTCCTGACTTTC. The entire variable domain, with the rest obtained from reference TRBV5-4 and TRBJ2-6, is as follows: ETGVTQSPTHLIKTRGQQVTLRCSSQSGHNTVSWYQQALGQGPQFIFQYYREEENGRGNFPPRFSGLQFPNYSSELNVNALELDDSALYLCASSFHRDSSGANVLTFGAGSRLTVL.

The chain joins TRBV15 to TRBJ2-1; 10 nucleotides match TRBD2. The length of the CDR3 is 18 residues. Germline V CDR1 and CDR2: LNHNV, YYDKDF (reference sequence). The ends lost 0 bases at V and 2 bases at J; junction bases unmatched: 7. CDR3 coding DNA: TGTGCCACCAGCAGAGATCTACCCGGACTAGCGGCCTACAATGAGCAGTTCTTC. This translates into CATSRDLPGLAAYNEQFF.

This rearrangement joins TRBV2 to TRBJ1-2; D unclear. Germline CDR1 is SNHLY and CDR2 is FYNNEI. V lost 4 bases and J 2 bases, leaving 11 bases between the germline ends. The CDR3 totals 14 residues. CDR3 in amino acids: CASSGTWRNYGYTF. Written as DNA, the CDR3 is TGTGCCAGCAGTGGGACGTGGAGAAACTATGGCTACACCTTC.

The J gene is TRBJ2-7, the V gene TRBV10-2; a possible D gene is TRBD2 (5 bases). V lost 3 bases and J lost 1, with 10 bases in between. The CDR3 consists of 14 residues. Germline V gene sequence: CDR1 WSHSY, CDR2 SAAADI. CDR3 residues: CASSDGVGSYEQYF. The CDR3 DNA follows: TGCGCCAGCAGTGACGGGGTCGGATCCTACGAGCAGTACTTC.

The CDR3: CATSRDGLAGLTDLRQYF. The CDR3 DNA follows: TGTGCCACCAGCAGAGATGGTCTAGCGGGCCTTACCGATCTACGGCAGTACTTC. The chain uses TRBV15 and TRBJ2-7; TRBD2 matches at 8 bases. The CDR3 is 18 amino acids. Germline V gene data show CDR1 as LNHNV and CDR2 as YYDKDF (reference sequence). With 0 bases clipped from V and 9 bases from J, the junction kept 19 bases outside the gene matches. Full variable domain (rest looked up from reference TRBV15 and TRBJ2-7): DAMVIQNPRYQVTQFGKPVTLSCSQTLNHNVMYWYQQKSSQAPKLLFHYYDKDFNNEADTPDNFQSRRPNTSFCFLDIRSPGLGDTAMYLCATSRDGLAGLTDLRQYFGPGTRLTVT.

The V and J genes are TRBV9 and TRBJ2-7; 8 nucleotides line up with TRBD2. The germline CDR1 and CDR2 sequences are SGDLS and YYNGEE. CDR3 length: 15 residues. J was trimmed by 2 bases and V by 0 bases; bases with no gene match: 4. The CDR3 sequence is CASSVVAGFTYEQYF. The CDR3 DNA reads TGTGCCAGCAGCGTAGTAGCGGGGTTTACCTACGAGCAGTACTTC.

The V call is TRBV7-6, the J call TRBJ2-7; 10 bases fit TRBD2. V lost 3 bases to trimming and J lost 3 bases; unmatched junction nucleotides: 20. Per the germline V gene, CDR1 is SGHVS and CDR2 is FNYEAQ. This CDR3 contains 20 residues. The CDR3 reads CASSFNSPGLALLGGYEQYF. The CDR3 nucleotides read TGTGCCAGCAGCTTCAATAGTCCGGGACTAGCGCTCCTGGGGGGCTACGAGCAGTACTTC.

V and J are TRBV28 and TRBJ1-4; no clear D gene. The CDR3 is 14 residues long. Germline values: CDR1 MDHEN, CDR2 SYDVKM. V was cut by 7 bases and J by 6 bases, with 15 bases left in between. The CDR3 loop is CASTLDRGDEKLFF. The CDR3 DNA reads TGTGCCAGCACACTGGACCGGGGTGATGAAAAACTGTTTTTT.

The rearrangement links TRBV28 to TRBJ2-1; D uncertain. Trimming removed 8 bases at V and 1 base at J, with 9 bases between. CDR1 MDHEN and CDR2 SYDVKM come from the germline V gene. This CDR3 contains 13 residues. In nucleotides, the CDR3 is TGTGCCAGCGGCGGTCGGTCCTACAATGAGCAGTTCTTC. Protein product: CASGGRSYNEQFF.

The chain is built from TRBV28 and TRBJ1-3; maybe TRBD1 (6 bases). The V gene lost 6 bases and the J gene lost 1 base, with 19 bases spanning the gap. The CDR3 sequence is 17 residues long. CDR1 and CDR2 (germline): MDHEN, SYDVKM. CDR3 DNA sequence: TGTGCCAGCAGAACTAATCCGGGACAACAATCTGGAAACACCATATATTTT. This encodes CASRTNPGQQSGNTIYF.

The chain combines TRBV4-1 with TRBJ2-5; possibly TRBD1 or TRBD2 for D (6 bases each). The J call may be in error: the DNA end matches TRBJ2-7 better. This CDR3 is 18 amino acids long. CDR1 is MGHRA and CDR2 is YSYEKL in the germline V gene. CDR3 sequence: CASSQTGFRGRNSYEQYF. The CDR3 DNA reads as TGCGCCAGCAGCCAGACCGGTTTTCGGGGGCGTAACTCCTACGAGCAGTACTTC.

This clone was detected only once. The genes are TRBV28 and TRBJ2-7; D is unclear. The V gene's germline CDR1 is MDHEN and CDR2 SYDVKM. V was shortened by 10 bases and J by 2 bases, with 9 bases between the two germline ends. The CDR3 is 11 amino acids. CDR3 sequence (DNA): TGTGCCACCGCGGAGACCTACGAGCAGTACTTC. It encodes CATAETYEQYF.

This chain links TRBV11-3 with TRBJ1-5; D unclear. Per germline, CDR1 SGHNT and CDR2 YENEEA. V gave up 2 bases and J gave up 5 bases, with 4 bases separating them. The CDR3 has 12 residues. The CDR3 DNA reads TGTGCCAGCAGCTTATGGGATCAGCCCCAGCATTTT. Protein product: CASSLWDQPQHF.

The chain is built from TRBV19 and TRBJ2-5; D might be TRBD1 or TRBD2, each matching 6 bases. CDR3 length: 13 residues. Germline V gene data show CDR1 as LNHDA and CDR2 as SQIVND (reference sequence). The V gene lost 6 bases and the J gene lost 11 bases, with 19 bases spanning the gap. As DNA, the CDR3 is TGTGCCAGTAGCCCGACAGGACTACTGGAGCAGTACTTC. Its translation is CASSPTGLLEQYF.

This chain uses TRBV19 with TRBJ1-5; no definite D call. The ends were cut back, 4 bases at V and 9 bases at J, with 7 bases in the middle. Germline loops: CDR1 LNHDA, CDR2 SQIVND (reference sequence). This CDR3 contains 11 residues. Here the CDR3 DNA reads TGTGCCAGTAGTAATAATGGGCCCCAGCATTTT. Translating it yields CASSNNGPQHF.

The chain links TRBV7-9 to TRBJ2-3; no reliable D call. The germline V gene has CDR1 SEHNR and CDR2 FQNEAQ (reference sequence). The V gene lost 1 base and the J gene lost 0 bases, with 5 bases spanning the gap. The CDR3 contains 14 residues. CDR3 sequence reads: CASSLDSSTDTQYF. The CDR3 coding sequence is TGTGCCAGCAGCTTAGATTCTAGCACAGATACGCAGTATTTT.

The chain recombines TRBV5-1 with TRBJ2-7; D is perhaps TRBD2 (6 bases). The V end was cut by 0 bases, the J end by 4 bases, with 11 bases between. The CDR3 consists of 14 residues. Per germline, CDR1 SGHRS and CDR2 YFSETQ. CDR3 loop: CASSLVLAPYEQYF. In nucleotides, the CDR3 is TGCGCCAGCAGCTTGGTCCTAGCGCCATACGAGCAGTACTTC.

The genes are TRBV2 and TRBJ1-5; 9 nucleotides agree with TRBD1. Germline trimming cut 8 bases from V and 2 bases from J; bases unmatched to any gene: 7. Germline V CDR1 and CDR2: SNHLY, FYNNEI. There are 15 residues in the CDR3. CDR3 sequence: CASSEQGAGNQPQHF. The CDR3 DNA sequence: TGTGCCAGCTCAGAACAGGGGGCTGGCAATCAGCCCCAGCATTTT.

This clone was found once. This chain links TRBV10-2 with TRBJ2-7, with 7 bases identical to TRBD2. In germline, CDR1 is WSHSY, CDR2 SAAADI. CDR3 length: 17 amino acids. The ends lost 4 bases at V and 1 base at J; junction bases unmatched: 13. The CDR3 region is CASSATIHSGDSYEQYF. The CDR3, as DNA: TGCGCCAGCAGTGCCACGATCCACAGCGGGGATTCCTACGAGCAGTACTTC.

This sequence joins TRBV9 and TRBJ2-5; D is uncertain. In germline, CDR1 is SGDLS, CDR2 YYNGEE. V lost 4 bases and J lost 5, with 12 bases in between. The CDR3 is 13 residues long. CDR3: CASSPPSWETQYF. CDR3 nucleotides: TGTGCCAGCAGCCCCCCGTCTTGGGAGACCCAGTACTTC.

The chain couples TRBV28 to TRBJ2-7; a possible D gene is TRBD1 (5 bases). Germline V gene data show CDR1 as MDHEN and CDR2 as SYDVKM. CDR3 length equals 12 residues. V was clipped by 6 bases and J by 2 bases, with 8 bases between them. This chain's CDR3 is CASREQAYEQYF. The CDR3 coding sequence is TGTGCCAGCAGGGAACAGGCCTACGAGCAGTACTTC.

The chain carries TRBV28 and TRBJ1-5; a possible D gene is TRBD1 (5 bases). V was trimmed by 8 bases and J by 6 bases, leaving 20 bases between them. Germline V CDR1 and CDR2: MDHEN, SYDVKM. CDR3 length: 15 amino acids. The CDR3 DNA reads TGTGCCAGCGTTGGAGTCGTGGGGGTTTTTCAGCCCCAGCATTTT. Amino acid sequence: CASVGVVGVFQPQHF.

The CDR3 is CASSQDARDRGIPTDTQYF. Here the CDR3 DNA reads TGTGCCAGCAGCCAAGATGCCCGGGACAGGGGAATACCCACAGATACGCAGTATTTT. The gene calls are TRBV14 and TRBJ2-3; TRBD1 agrees at 10 bases. The V and J ends lost 0 bases and 2 bases, in that order; junction bases with no gene match: 11. The CDR3 covers 19 residues. Per the germline V gene, CDR1 is SGHDN and CDR2 is FVKESK.